Described below is a single T cell receptor (beta chain) sequence and its context. The germline gives CDR1 SGDLS, CDR2 YYNGEE. V lost 2 bases to trimming and J lost 2 bases, with 19 bases between them. The CDR3 runs 17 residues. The data were obtained in a study of blood T cell repertoires in COVID-19. Overall study context: Samples of COVID-19 (acute and convalescent) were obtained from the United States, Italy and Spain. PBMCs, B-cell-depleted T cells, or T cells were the source of the cDNA or gDNA that made up the material.

Sequenced by immunoSEQ multiplex PCR; TCRdb stores in-frame clones only, minus some. The sample lists 150,000 or so clones; roughly 80% were seen once. V gene TRBV9 combines with J gene TRBJ1-2, with D unclear. The sample comprised peripheral blood. This clonotype was obtained from a man between 60 and 75 years old with acute or convalescent COVID-19. CDR3 DNA: TGTGCCAGCAGCGTCCACCCCTATCTTTCTCCGAACTATGGCTACACCTTC. It codes for CASSVHPYLSPNYGYTF.